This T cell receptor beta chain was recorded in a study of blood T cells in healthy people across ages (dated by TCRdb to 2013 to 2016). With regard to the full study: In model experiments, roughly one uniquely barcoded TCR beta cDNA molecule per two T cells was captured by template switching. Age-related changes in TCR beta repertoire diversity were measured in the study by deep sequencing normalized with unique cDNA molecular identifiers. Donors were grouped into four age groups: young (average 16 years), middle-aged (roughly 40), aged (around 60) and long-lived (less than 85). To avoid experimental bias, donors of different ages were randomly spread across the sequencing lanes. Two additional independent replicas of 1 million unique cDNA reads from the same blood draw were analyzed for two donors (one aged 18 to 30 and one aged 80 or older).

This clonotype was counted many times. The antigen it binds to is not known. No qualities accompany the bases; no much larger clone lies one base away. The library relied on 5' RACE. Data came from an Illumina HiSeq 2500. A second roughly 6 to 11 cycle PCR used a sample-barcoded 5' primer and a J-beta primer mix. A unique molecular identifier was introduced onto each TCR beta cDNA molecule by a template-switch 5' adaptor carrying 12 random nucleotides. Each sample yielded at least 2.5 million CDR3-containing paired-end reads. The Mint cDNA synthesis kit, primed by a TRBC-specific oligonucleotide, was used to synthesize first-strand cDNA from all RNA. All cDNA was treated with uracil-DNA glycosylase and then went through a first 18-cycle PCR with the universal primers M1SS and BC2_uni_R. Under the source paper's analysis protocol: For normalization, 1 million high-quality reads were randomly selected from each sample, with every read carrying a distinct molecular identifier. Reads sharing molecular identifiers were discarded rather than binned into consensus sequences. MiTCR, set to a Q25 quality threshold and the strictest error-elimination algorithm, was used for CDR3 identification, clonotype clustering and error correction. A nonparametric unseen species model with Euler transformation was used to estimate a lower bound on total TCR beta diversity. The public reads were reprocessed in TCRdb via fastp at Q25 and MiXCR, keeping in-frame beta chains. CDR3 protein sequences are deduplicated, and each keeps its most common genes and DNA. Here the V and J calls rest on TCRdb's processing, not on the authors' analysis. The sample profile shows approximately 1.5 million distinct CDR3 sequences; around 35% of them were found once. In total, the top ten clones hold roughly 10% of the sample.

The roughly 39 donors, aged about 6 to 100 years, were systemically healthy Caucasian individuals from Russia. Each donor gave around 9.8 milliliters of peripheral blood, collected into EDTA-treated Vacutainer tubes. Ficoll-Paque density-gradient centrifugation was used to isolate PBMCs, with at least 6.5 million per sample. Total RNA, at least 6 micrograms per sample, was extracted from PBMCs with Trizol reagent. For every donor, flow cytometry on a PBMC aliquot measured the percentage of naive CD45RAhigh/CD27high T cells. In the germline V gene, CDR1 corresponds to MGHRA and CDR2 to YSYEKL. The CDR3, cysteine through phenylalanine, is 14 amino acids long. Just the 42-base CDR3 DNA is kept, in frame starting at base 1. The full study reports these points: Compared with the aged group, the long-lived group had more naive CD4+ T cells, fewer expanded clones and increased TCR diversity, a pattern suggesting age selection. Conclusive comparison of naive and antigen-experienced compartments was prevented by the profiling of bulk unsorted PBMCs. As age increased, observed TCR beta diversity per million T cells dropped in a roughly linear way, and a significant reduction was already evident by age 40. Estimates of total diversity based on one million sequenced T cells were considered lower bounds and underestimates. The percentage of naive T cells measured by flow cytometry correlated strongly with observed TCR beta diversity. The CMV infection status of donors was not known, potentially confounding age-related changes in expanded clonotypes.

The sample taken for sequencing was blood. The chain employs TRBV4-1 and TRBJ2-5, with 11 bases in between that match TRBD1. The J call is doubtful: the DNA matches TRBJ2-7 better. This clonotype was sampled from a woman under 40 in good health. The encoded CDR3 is CASRSGQGVDEQYF. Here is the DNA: TGCGCCAGCAGATCGGGACAGGGGGTCGACGAGCAGTACTTC.